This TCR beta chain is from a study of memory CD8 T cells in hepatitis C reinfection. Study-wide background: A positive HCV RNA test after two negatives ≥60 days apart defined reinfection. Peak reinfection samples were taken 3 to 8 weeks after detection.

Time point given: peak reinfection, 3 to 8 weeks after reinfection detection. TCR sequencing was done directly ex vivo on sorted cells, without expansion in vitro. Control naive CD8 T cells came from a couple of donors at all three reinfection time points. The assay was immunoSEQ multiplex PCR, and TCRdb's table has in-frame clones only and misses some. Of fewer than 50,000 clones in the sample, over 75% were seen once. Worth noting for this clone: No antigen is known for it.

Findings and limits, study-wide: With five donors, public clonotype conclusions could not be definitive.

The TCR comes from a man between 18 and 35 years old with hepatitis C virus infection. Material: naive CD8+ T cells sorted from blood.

The CDR3 protein is CASSHPVGVASEAFF. Here the CDR3 DNA reads TGCGCCAGCAGCCATCCCGTAGGGGTAGCATCTGAAGCTTTCTTT. The chain uses TRBV4-1 and TRBJ1-1, with a tentative D call TRBD1 (5 bases). The length of the CDR3 is 15 residues. Germline V lookup: CDR1 MGHRA, CDR2 YSYEKL. V was clipped by 3 bases and J by 6 bases, with 17 bases between them.